These 16 T cell receptor beta chains share one sample of origin, sequenced in a study of T cells in Graves' hyperthyroidism and ophthalmopathy. Amplification of TCR beta CDR3 regions used RNA as the template. HTBI primers were used for first-round RT-PCR of the TCR CDR3. From the multiplex PCR reads, TCRdb called clonotypes with MiXCR, one entry per CDR3 protein. The data contain about 510,000 distinct CDR3 sequences, 14% of them singletons. The sample consisted of blood. The source of these receptors is a woman between 35 and 50 years old with Graves' hyperthyroidism.

The sample holds many counts of this clonotype. The rearrangement joins TRBV20-1 to TRBJ2-1, with 11 bases aligning to TRBD2. Germline lookup yields CDR1 DFQATT and CDR2 SNEGSKA (reference sequence). The V gene end was trimmed by 0 bases and the J gene end by 6 bases; junction bases not matched to a gene: 4. The CDR3 extends over 15 amino acids. CDR3 sequence reads: CSARDGTSGSNEQFF. The CDR3 DNA reads as TGCAGTGCTAGAGATGGGACTAGCGGCAGCAATGAGCAGTTCTTC.

This clonotype has at least ten counts. The chain combines TRBV7-9 with TRBJ2-3, with 8 bases identical to TRBD2. The junction had 8 bases not matched to a gene; V was cut back by 0 bases and J by 9 bases. Germline V gives CDR1 SEHNR, CDR2 FQNEAQ (reference sequence). This CDR3 spans 15 amino acids. CDR3 protein: CASSLASGRGETQYF. The CDR3 DNA sequence: TGTGCCAGCAGCTTAGCGAGCGGGAGAGGGGAAACGCAGTATTTT.

This clonotype has at least ten counts. J is TRBJ2-3 and V is TRBV7-2; no clear D gene. This CDR3 is built from 15 residues. V lost 4 bases and J lost 1, with 12 bases in between. Germline CDR1 SGHTA, CDR2 FQGNSA. The CDR3 DNA is TGTGCCAGCAGCTCCGGAGCGCCCCGCACAGATACGCAGTATTTT. It is translated as CASSSGAPRTDTQYF. Drawing the rest from reference TRBV7-2 and TRBJ2-3, the complete variable domain is GAGVSQSPSNKVTEKGKDVELRCDPISGHTALYWYRQSLGQGLEFLIYFQGNSAPDKSGLPSDRFSAERTGGSVSTLTIQRTQQEDSAVYLCASSSGAPRTDTQYFGPGTRLTVL.

This clonotype was seen more than once but under ten times. The V call is TRBV13, the J call TRBJ1-3; unclear D gene. V was clipped by 5 bases and J by 0 bases, with 5 bases between them. Germline CDR1 PRHDT, CDR2 FYEKMQ (reference sequence). There are 13 residues in the CDR3. The CDR3 sequence is CASSTVSGNTIYF. Written as DNA, the CDR3 is TGTGCCAGCAGCACGGTCTCTGGAAACACCATATATTTT.

About this clonotype: A much more abundant neighbour one base away suggests this may be a read error. This chain links TRBV7-9 with TRBJ1-1, with D uncertain. The CDR3 contains 12 residues. Germline CDR1 and CDR2: SEHNR and FQNEAQ (reference sequence). The CDR3 region has the DNA TGTGCCAGCAGCTTAATGGGCACTGAAGCTTCCTTT. This codes for CASSLMGTEASF.

The table lists this clonotype with a few counts. The chain uses TRBV20-1 and TRBJ2-7, with D possibly TRBD1 on 5 matching bases. This CDR3 contains 15 residues. Per the germline V gene, CDR1 is DFQATT and CDR2 is SNEGSKA (reference sequence). V lost 5 bases and J lost 3, with 20 bases in between. The DNA for the CDR3 is TGCAGTGCTGATTCTCAAGACAGAGAATACTACGAGCAGTACTTC. Residues: CSADSQDREYYEQYF.

The V gene is TRBV14, the J gene TRBJ2-1; TRBD2 agrees at 7 bases. This CDR3 has 14 residues. The junction had 13 bases not matched to a gene; V was cut back by 9 bases and J by 8 bases. Germline CDR1 SGHDN, CDR2 FVKESK. CDR3 nucleotides: TGTGCCAGGAATTCCAAAGTGCGGGAGTATGAGCAGTTCTTC. Its protein is CARNSKVREYEQFF. Variable domain in full (rest from reference TRBV14 and TRBJ2-1): EAGVTQFPSHSVIEKGQTVTLRCDPISGHDNLYWYRRVMGKEIKFLLHFVKESKQDESGMPNNRFLAERTGGTYSTLKVQPAELEDSGVYFCARNSKVREYEQFFGPGTRLTVL.

This clonotype was observed at least ten times. The chain joins TRBV5-1 to TRBJ1-2, with D perhaps TRBD1 (5 bases). The ends were cut back, 1 base at V and 5 bases at J, with 12 bases in the middle. The CDR3 length is 14 residues. The germline V gene has CDR1 SGHRS and CDR2 YFSETQ. CDR3 residues: CASSLNGGSYGYTF. DNA of the CDR3: TGCGCCAGCAGCTTGAATGGGGGGTCGTATGGCTACACCTTC.

This clonotype was detected a few times. Here the CDR3 DNA reads TGTGCCAGCAGTGGGGACAGACCCTCCTACGAGCAGTACTTC. This translates into CASSGDRPSYEQYF. The V gene is TRBV6-1, the J gene TRBJ2-7, with TRBD1 matching over 7 bases. The germline V gene encodes CDR1 MNHNS and CDR2 SASEGT. Germline trimming cut 4 bases from V and 0 bases from J; bases unmatched to any gene: 3. This CDR3 spans 14 amino acids.

This clonotype occurred many times. The chain recombines TRBV6-1 with TRBJ1-5; possible D gene TRBD1, 5 bases. Looked up from germline, CDR1 is MNHNS and CDR2 is SASEGT. V was cut by 7 bases and J by 0 bases, with 16 bases left in between. This CDR3 has 16 amino acids. CDR3 amino acids: CASTPAGGNSNQPQHF. CDR3 bases: TGTGCCAGCACCCCAGCGGGGGGAAATAGCAATCAGCCCCAGCATTTT.

The rearrangement uses TRBV6-5 and TRBJ1-3, with D possibly matching TRBD1 (6 bases). The germline gives CDR1 MNHEY, CDR2 SVGAGI. Trimming stripped 0 bases from V and 0 bases from J, with 18 bases between. The CDR3 has 19 amino acids. In DNA form, the CDR3 reads TGTGCCAGCAGTTACTCAGTGTCAGGGGACCACAGCTCTGGAAACACCATATATTTT. It codes for CASSYSVSGDHSSGNTIYF.

This clonotype was recorded a few times. This chain links TRBV6-1 with TRBJ2-1, with TRBD2 as a possible D gene (6 bases). The V gene's germline CDR1 is MNHNS and CDR2 SASEGT. V gave up 5 bases and J gave up 6 bases, with 14 bases separating them. The CDR3 is 14 amino acids. The CDR3 sequence: CASSSGGPLNEQFF. In nucleotides, the CDR3 is TGTGCCAGCAGTTCCGGGGGACCCCTCAATGAGCAGTTCTTC.

This clonotype was detected ten times or more. The chain carries TRBV12-3 or TRBV12-4 and TRBJ1-1, with a tentative D call TRBD1 (6 bases). This CDR3 contains 16 residues. V was cut by 5 bases and J by 5 bases, with 21 bases left in between. CDR3 DNA: TGTGCCAGCAGTGCCCAAACAGGGAAGGGCTTGACTGAAGCTTTCTTT. It is translated as CASSAQTGKGLTEAFF.

This clonotype has more than one count but fewer than ten. The chain combines TRBV12-3 or TRBV12-4 with TRBJ1-5, with TRBD1 matching over 9 bases. The V gene end was trimmed by 7 bases and the J gene end by 7 bases; junction bases not matched to a gene: 5. The CDR3 sequence is 13 residues long. The CDR3: CASTPGQGQPQHF. CDR3 DNA: TGTGCCAGCACCCCGGGACAGGGACAGCCCCAGCATTTT.

This clonotype was seen a handful of times. The V gene is TRBV5-1, the J gene TRBJ1-1; the D gene is possibly TRBD1 (6 bases). Germline values: CDR1 SGHRS, CDR2 YFSETQ. V lost 0 bases and J lost 11, with 14 bases in between. The CDR3 runs to 13 residues. CDR3 nucleotide sequence: TGCGCCAGCAGCTTGGGACAGGAAGTGACCGCTTTCTTT. This gives the protein CASSLGQEVTAFF.

This clonotype was detected many times. This sequence joins TRBV5-1 and TRBJ2-2; D may be TRBD2 (6 bases). CDR1 is SGHRS and CDR2 is YFSETQ in the germline V gene. The CDR3 sequence is 16 residues long. The germline V and J ends were trimmed by 4 bases and 0 bases, with 13 bases remaining between them. CDR3 protein: CASSGSWTTNTGELFF. CDR3 DNA sequence: TGCGCCAGCAGCGGATCTTGGACTACGAACACCGGGGAGCTGTTTTTT.